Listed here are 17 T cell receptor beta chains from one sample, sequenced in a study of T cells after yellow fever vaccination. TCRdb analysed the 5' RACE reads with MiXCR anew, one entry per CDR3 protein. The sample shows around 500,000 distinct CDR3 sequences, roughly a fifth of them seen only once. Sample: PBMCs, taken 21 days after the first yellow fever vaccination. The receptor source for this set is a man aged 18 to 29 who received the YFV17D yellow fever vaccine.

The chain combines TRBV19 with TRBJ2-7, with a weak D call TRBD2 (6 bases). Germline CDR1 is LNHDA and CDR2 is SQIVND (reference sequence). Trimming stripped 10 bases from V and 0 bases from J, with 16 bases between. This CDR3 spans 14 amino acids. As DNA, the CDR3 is TGTGCCACCACGGAGGGTCTGTACTCCTACGAGCAGTACTTC. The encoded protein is CATTEGLYSYEQYF.

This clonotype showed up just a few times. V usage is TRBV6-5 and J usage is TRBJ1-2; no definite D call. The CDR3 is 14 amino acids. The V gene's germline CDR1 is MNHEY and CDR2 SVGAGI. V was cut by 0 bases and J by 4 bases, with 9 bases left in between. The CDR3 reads CASSYSVWGYGYTF. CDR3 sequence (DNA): TGTGCCAGCAGTTACTCGGTCTGGGGCTATGGCTACACCTTC.

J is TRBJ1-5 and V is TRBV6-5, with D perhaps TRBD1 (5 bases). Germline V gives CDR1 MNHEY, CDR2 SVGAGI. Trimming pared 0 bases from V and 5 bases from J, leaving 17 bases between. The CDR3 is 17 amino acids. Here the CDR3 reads CASSYSIEGDDYQPQHF. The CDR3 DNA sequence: TGTGCCAGCAGTTACTCGATAGAAGGGGATGATTATCAGCCCCAGCATTTT.

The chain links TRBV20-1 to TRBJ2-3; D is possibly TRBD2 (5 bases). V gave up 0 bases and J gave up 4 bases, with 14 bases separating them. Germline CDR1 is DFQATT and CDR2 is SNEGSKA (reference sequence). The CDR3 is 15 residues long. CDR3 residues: CSARDRIRGSDTQYF. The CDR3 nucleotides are TGCAGTGCTAGAGATCGGATTAGAGGGTCAGATACGCAGTATTTT.

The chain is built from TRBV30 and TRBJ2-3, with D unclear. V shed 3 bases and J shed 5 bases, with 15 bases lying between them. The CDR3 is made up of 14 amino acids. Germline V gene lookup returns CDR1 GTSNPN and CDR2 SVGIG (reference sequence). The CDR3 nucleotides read TGTGCCTGGAGCGCCCTTCGTATGGGAGATACGCAGTATTTT. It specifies CAWSALRMGDTQYF. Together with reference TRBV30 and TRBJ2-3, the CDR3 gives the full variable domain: SQTIHQWPATLVQPVGSPLSLECTVEGTSNPNLYWYRQAAGRGLQLLFYSVGIGQISSEVPQNLSASRPQDRQFILSSKKLLLSDSGFYLCAWSALRMGDTQYFGPGTRLTVL.

In nucleotides, the CDR3 is TGCGCCAGCGGCAGGAGGACCGGGGGGGCCGAGCAGTACTTC. Translated, it gives CASGRRTGGAEQYF. V is TRBV5-1 and J is TRBJ2-7, with 8 bases matching TRBD2. Germline trimming cut 7 bases from V and 6 bases from J; bases unmatched to any gene: 12. The V gene's germline CDR1 is SGHRS and CDR2 YFSETQ. The CDR3 sequence is 14 residues long.

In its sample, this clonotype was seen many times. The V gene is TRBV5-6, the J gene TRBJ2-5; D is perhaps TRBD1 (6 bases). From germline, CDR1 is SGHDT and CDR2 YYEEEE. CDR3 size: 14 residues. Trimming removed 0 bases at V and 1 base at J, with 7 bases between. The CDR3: CASSLGGGQETQYF. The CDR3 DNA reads TGTGCCAGCAGCTTGGGAGGGGGCCAAGAGACCCAGTACTTC.

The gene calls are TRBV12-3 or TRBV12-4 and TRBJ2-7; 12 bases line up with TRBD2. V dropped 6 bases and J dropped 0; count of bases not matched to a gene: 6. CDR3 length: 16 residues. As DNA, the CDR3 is TGTGCCAGCAGCCGACCGACTAGCGGGGGCTCCTACGAGCAGTACTTC. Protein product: CASSRPTSGGSYEQYF.

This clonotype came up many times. CDR3 protein: CASSQEGTNLRPLSGANVLTF. The CDR3 DNA follows: TGCGCCAGCAGCCAAGAGGGGACAAACCTTCGCCCCCTCTCTGGGGCCAACGTCCTGACTTTC. The V and J genes are TRBV4-1 and TRBJ2-6; tentative D call: TRBD1 (6 bases). V was cut by 0 bases and J by 0 bases, with 21 bases left in between. CDR3 size: 21 residues. Germline V gene sequence: CDR1 MGHRA, CDR2 YSYEKL.

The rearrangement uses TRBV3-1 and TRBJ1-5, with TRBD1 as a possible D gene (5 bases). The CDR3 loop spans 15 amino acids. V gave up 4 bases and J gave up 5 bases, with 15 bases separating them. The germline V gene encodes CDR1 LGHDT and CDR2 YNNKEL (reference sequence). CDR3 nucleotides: TGTGCCAGCAGCCTCGGGTCACAGGCATATCAGCCCCAGCATTTT. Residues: CASSLGSQAYQPQHF.

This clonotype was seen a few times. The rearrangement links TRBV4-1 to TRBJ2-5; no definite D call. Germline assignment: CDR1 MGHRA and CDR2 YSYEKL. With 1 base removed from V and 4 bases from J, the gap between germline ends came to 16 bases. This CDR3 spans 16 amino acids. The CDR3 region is CASSQVEGQAGETQYF. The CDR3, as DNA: TGCGCCAGCAGCCAAGTTGAAGGGCAAGCAGGAGAGACCCAGTACTTC.

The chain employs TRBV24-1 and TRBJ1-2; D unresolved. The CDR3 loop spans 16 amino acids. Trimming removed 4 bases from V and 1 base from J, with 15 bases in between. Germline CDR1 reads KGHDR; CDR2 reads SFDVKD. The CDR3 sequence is CATSDSSASVNYGYTF. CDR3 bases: TGTGCCACCAGTGACTCCTCCGCGTCGGTTAACTATGGCTACACCTTC.

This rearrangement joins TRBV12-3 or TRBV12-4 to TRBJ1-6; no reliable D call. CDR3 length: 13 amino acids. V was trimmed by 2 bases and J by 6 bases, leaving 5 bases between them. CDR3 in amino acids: CASSLIVNSPLHF. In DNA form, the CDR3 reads TGTGCCAGCAGTTTAATTGTTAATTCACCCCTCCACTTT.

The CDR3: CASSFRTGNGEKLFF. The CDR3 DNA reads TGTGCCAGCAGCTTCAGGACAGGGAATGGTGAAAAACTGTTTTTT. This chain links TRBV7-9 with TRBJ1-4; 8 bases align to TRBD1. CDR1 SEHNR and CDR2 FQNEAQ come from the germline V gene (reference sequence). The CDR3 totals 15 residues. The junction had 7 bases not matched to a gene; V was cut back by 3 bases and J by 7 bases.

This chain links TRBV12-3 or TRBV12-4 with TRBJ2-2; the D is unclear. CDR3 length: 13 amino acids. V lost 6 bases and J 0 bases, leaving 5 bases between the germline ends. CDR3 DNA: TGTGCCAGCAGACTCACGAACACCGGGGAGCTGTTTTTT. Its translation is CASRLTNTGELFF.

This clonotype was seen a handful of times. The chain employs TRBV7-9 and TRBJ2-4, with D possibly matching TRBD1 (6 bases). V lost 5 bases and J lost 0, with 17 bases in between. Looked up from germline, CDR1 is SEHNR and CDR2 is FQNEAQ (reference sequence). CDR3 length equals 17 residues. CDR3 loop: CASSPPDSLIAKNIQYF. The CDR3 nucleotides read TGTGCCAGCAGCCCCCCGGACAGTTTAATAGCCAAAAACATTCAGTACTTC.

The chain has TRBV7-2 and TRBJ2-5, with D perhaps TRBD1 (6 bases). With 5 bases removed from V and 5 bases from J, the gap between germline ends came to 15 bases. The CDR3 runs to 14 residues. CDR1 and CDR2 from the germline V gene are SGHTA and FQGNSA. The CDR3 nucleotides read TGTGCCAGCAGCCGAGGGCAGGGGTTGGAGACCCAGTACTTC. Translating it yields CASSRGQGLETQYF.